The clone carrying this T cell receptor (beta chain) was recorded a few times. Its antigen is undetermined. After removal of 3 bases from V and 8 bases from J, the junction contained 28 bases not matched to a gene. Germline assignment: CDR1 LNHDA and CDR2 SQIVND (reference sequence). The CDR3 consists of 21 residues. This specimen comes from a study of cytomegalovirus exposure and HLA in healthy donors. For the study at large: Falling in the Caucasian-associated ancestry cluster were 81% of 350 to 400 genotyped donors.

Findings of the study overall: V- and J-gene trimming of TCR beta was linked (in a later analysis) to a missense DCLRE1C variant. The study put some 150 TCR beta chains on its list as cytomegalovirus-associated. According to a later analysis, most TCR beta chains associated with CMV appeared HLA-restricted.

In the PCR, 60 Vbeta and 13 Jbeta primers were used. TCRdb's table, derived via immunoSEQ multiplex PCR, lists solely in-frame clones and lacks some. The table includes about 130,000 clones, 80% detected once. This chain uses TRBV19 with TRBJ1-2; the match to TRBD1 covers 9 bases. The clonotype originates from a young man in good health and CMV-seropositive. The sample consisted of PBMCs. DNA of the CDR3: TGTGCCAGTAGTATCACAGGGGATATGGTGATCGCTGTACAGGGGGCTGCGGGCTACACCTTC. This codes for CASSITGDMVIAVQGAAGYTF.